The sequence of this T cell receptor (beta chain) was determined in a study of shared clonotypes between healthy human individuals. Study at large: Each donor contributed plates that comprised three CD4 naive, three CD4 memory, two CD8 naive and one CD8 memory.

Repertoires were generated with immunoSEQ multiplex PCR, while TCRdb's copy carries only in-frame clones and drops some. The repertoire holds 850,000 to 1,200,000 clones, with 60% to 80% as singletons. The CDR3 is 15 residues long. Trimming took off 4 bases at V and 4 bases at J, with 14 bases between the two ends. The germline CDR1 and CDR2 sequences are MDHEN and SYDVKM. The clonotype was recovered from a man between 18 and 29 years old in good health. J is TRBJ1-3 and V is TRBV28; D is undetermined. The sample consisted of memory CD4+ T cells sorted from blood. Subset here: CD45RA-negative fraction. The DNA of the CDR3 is TGTGCCAGCAGTTCAATCCCGGTTGCAGGAAACACCATATATTTT. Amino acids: CASSSIPVAGNTIYF.